This T cell receptor (beta chain) was sequenced for a study of post-analysis software for immune sequencing data. Study-wide results and limits: Versus controls, multiple sclerosis patients showed significantly lower diversity (normalized Chao1). Samples from a shared batch, those prepared together, strongly co-clustered by F measure. Patients used five TRBV segments, including TRBV5-6, TRBV5-1 and TRBV20-1, more often than controls.

A remark on this clonotype: Its target is unknown.

Carried by the TCR beta cDNA libraries were unique molecular identifiers. Out of 1 to 10 million T cells, a few hundred thousand cDNA molecules were generated. Each CDR3 protein is one row after TCRdb ran MiXCR on the PCR reads. The profile covers about 760,000 distinct CDR3 sequences, with 25% to 30% appearing a single time and around 0.6% taken by the ten largest. Trimming cost V 4 bases and J 0 bases, with 11 bases left between them. There are 15 residues in the CDR3. The receptor's source is a girl aged 10-17 years with multiple sclerosis. The sequencing input was blood. The rearrangement links TRBV12-3 or TRBV12-4 to TRBJ2-3; D is unresolved. CDR3 in DNA: TGTGCCAGCAGTTCGGGCAGAACTAGCACAGATACGCAGTATTTT. Its translation is CASSSGRTSTDTQYF.